Presented here are 21 T cell receptor beta chains from one specimen sequenced in a study of blood T cell repertoires in COVID-19. Generated by immunoSEQ multiplex PCR, the TCRdb table keeps only in-frame clones and is missing some. This sample has about 200,000 clones, with roughly 87% found just once. Sequenced input: PBMCs or T cells enriched from blood (not recorded which). The receptor source for this set is a woman younger than 45 who had recovered from COVID-19.

The table lists this clone with a count of one. The CDR3 DNA reads as TGCGCCAGCAGCTCGTTACAGGGTCTCGTTACTGAAGCTTTCTTT. Its translation: CASSSLQGLVTEAFF. The chain combines TRBV5-1 with TRBJ1-1; a weak D match, TRBD1 (6 bases). The CDR3 is made up of 15 amino acids. CDR1 and CDR2 (germline): SGHRS, YFSETQ. V lost 3 bases to trimming and J lost 5 bases, with 17 bases between them.

This chain links TRBV5-4 with TRBJ1-5; possible D gene TRBD1, 5 bases. Germline CDR1 SGHNT, CDR2 YYREEE (reference sequence). Trimming shortened V by 0 bases and J by 0 bases, and 10 bases separated the two germline ends. The length of the CDR3 is 16 residues. CDR3 in amino acids: CASSLDRHLSNQPQHF. The CDR3 coding sequence is TGTGCCAGCAGCTTGGACAGGCATCTTAGCAATCAGCCCCAGCATTTT.

This rearrangement joins TRBV9 to TRBJ1-1, with D maybe TRBD1 (5 bases). The CDR3 consists of 14 residues. CDR1 and CDR2 (germline): SGDLS, YYNGEE. Trimming removed 2 bases at V and 5 bases at J, with 13 bases between. The CDR3: CASSVGRGETEAFF. The DNA for the CDR3 is TGTGCCAGCAGCGTCGGACGGGGGGAAACTGAAGCTTTCTTT. Full variable domain (remainder filled in from reference TRBV9 and TRBJ1-1): DSGVTQTPKHLITATGQRVTLRCSPRSGDLSVYWYQQSLDQGLQFLIQYYNGEERAKGNILERFSAQQFPDLHSELNLSSLELGDSALYFCASSVGRGETEAFFGQGTRLTVV.

This sequence joins TRBV9 and TRBJ2-7; no clear D. The CDR3 is made up of 14 amino acids. CDR1 SGDLS and CDR2 YYNGEE come from the germline V gene. Trimming cost V 3 bases and J 2 bases, with 12 bases left between them. CDR3 sequence reads: CASSATGSPYEQYF. The DNA of the CDR3 is TGTGCCAGCAGCGCAACCGGGTCTCCCTACGAGCAGTACTTC.

This chain uses TRBV19 with TRBJ2-2; 7 bases fit TRBD2. V gave up 6 bases and J gave up 3 bases; unmatched junction bases: 7. CDR1 is LNHDA and CDR2 is SQIVND in the germline V gene (reference sequence). The CDR3 length is 15 residues. DNA for the CDR3: TGTGCCAGTAGACCTATGGCGGGAGACACCGGGGAGCTGTTTTTT. It yields the protein CASRPMAGDTGELFF.

The V and J genes are TRBV14 and TRBJ1-2, with D maybe TRBD1 (5 bases). The CDR3 is 14 amino acids. V lost 4 bases, J lost 7 bases, and 16 bases lay in between. The germline V gene has CDR1 SGHDN and CDR2 FVKESK. For the CDR3, the DNA is TGTGCCAGCAGCCCGGAAAGGGACTCACGTGGCTACACCTTC. Translated: CASSPERDSRGYTF.

The chain carries TRBV7-9 and TRBJ1-2; D is perhaps TRBD1 (6 bases). The CDR3 extends over 15 amino acids. Germline lookup yields CDR1 SEHNR and CDR2 FQNEAQ (reference sequence). V lost 1 base and J 1 base, leaving 10 bases between the germline ends. The CDR3 is CASSLGLDSNYGYTF. The CDR3, as DNA: TGTGCCAGCAGCTTAGGCCTGGACAGTAACTATGGCTACACCTTC.

J is TRBJ2-5 and V is TRBV7-9, with 7 bases lining up with TRBD1. This CDR3 comprises 15 residues. The ends lost 5 bases at V and 0 bases at J; junction bases unmatched: 6. From germline, CDR1 is SEHNR and CDR2 FQNEAQ (reference sequence). In DNA form, the CDR3 reads TGTGCCAGCAGCCCGGGACAGTGGGACCAAGAGACCCAGTACTTC. It encodes CASSPGQWDQETQYF.

V usage is TRBV19 and J usage is TRBJ1-6, with TRBD1 matching over 12 bases. J lost 12 bases, V lost 5 bases, and 5 bases had no gene match. CDR1 and CDR2 from the germline V gene are LNHDA and SQIVND (reference sequence). The CDR3 runs 14 residues. CDR3 bases: TGTGCCAGTAGTCCGGGACAGGGGGCTGGACCCCTCCACTTT. Encoded protein: CASSPGQGAGPLHF.

The chain carries TRBV25-1 and TRBJ2-1; 11 bases fit TRBD2. Trimming cost V 4 bases and J 1 base; bases outside gene matches: 6. Germline V CDR1 and CDR2: MGHDK, SYGVNS. CDR3 length: 17 residues. The CDR3 coding sequence is TGTGCCAGCAGTGCTCCCCGGACTAGCGGGTCCTACAATGAGCAGTTCTTC. This translates into CASSAPRTSGSYNEQFF.

Worth noting for this clone: This sample also contains other DNA sequences that code for the same CDR3. This chain joins TRBV6-5 and TRBJ1-2; D may be TRBD1 (6 bases). The V end lost 2 bases, the J end lost 5 bases, and 12 bases lay between the germline ends. The CDR3 runs to 14 residues. The germline CDR1 and CDR2 sequences are MNHEY and SVGAGI. Here the CDR3 reads CASSYRRTAYGYTF. The CDR3 nucleotides are TGTGCCAGCAGTTACCGGAGGACAGCATATGGCTACACCTTC.

V gene TRBV7-9 combines with J gene TRBJ1-2, with a possible D match to TRBD1 (6 bases). V was shortened by 8 bases and J by 4 bases, with 11 bases between the two germline ends. Germline lookup yields CDR1 SEHNR and CDR2 FQNEAQ (reference sequence). This CDR3 is 12 amino acids long. The CDR3 region is CASQGLSYGYTF. CDR3 DNA sequence: TGTGCCAGCCAGGGGCTCAGCTATGGCTACACCTTC.

The genes are TRBV4-1 and TRBJ2-5; a weak D match, TRBD2 (7 bases). The CDR3 totals 18 residues. Trimming pared 1 base from V and 4 bases from J, leaving 22 bases between. In germline, CDR1 is MGHRA, CDR2 YSYEKL. The CDR3 loop is CASSQGSWRGPSGETQYF. The CDR3 DNA follows: TGCGCCAGCAGCCAAGGCTCCTGGCGGGGGCCAAGTGGAGAGACCCAGTACTTC.

The chain combines TRBV30 with TRBJ2-7; the match to TRBD2 covers 9 bases. The germline V gene encodes CDR1 GTSNPN and CDR2 SVGIG (reference sequence). V lost 1 base to trimming and J lost 3 bases; unmatched junction nucleotides: 19. CDR3 length equals 19 residues. The CDR3 nucleotides are TGTGCCTGGAGTGGCGACCCGATTGGGAGCGGGGGGCCGGGCTACGAGCAGTACTTC. Its translation: CAWSGDPIGSGGPGYEQYF.

The rearrangement links TRBV6-5 to TRBJ2-4; D is unresolved. The germline V gene has CDR1 MNHEY and CDR2 SVGAGI. The CDR3 sequence is 16 residues long. The V and J ends lost 0 bases and 3 bases respectively, with 12 bases between them. This chain's CDR3 is CASSYSRSAHKNIQYF. The CDR3 nucleotides are TGTGCCAGCAGTTACTCGAGGTCAGCACACAAAAACATTCAGTACTTC.

The chain has TRBV2 and TRBJ2-3; 9 positions agree with TRBD1. CDR3 length: 16 amino acids. Germline loops: CDR1 SNHLY, CDR2 FYNNEI. V was pared by 4 bases and J by 4 bases, with 9 bases of the junction left unmatched. CDR3 nucleotide sequence: TGTGCCAGCAGTGGTTGGGGACAGGGATACCCAGATACGCAGTATTTT. This gives the protein CASSGWGQGYPDTQYF.

The rearrangement uses TRBV14 and TRBJ1-1, with no clear D. The CDR3 spans 14 residues. CDR1 and CDR2 (germline): SGHDN, FVKESK. V was clipped by 7 bases and J by 4 bases, with 16 bases between them. Here the CDR3 reads CASKGWEGGTEAFF. Here the CDR3 DNA reads TGTGCCAGCAAAGGGTGGGAGGGCGGCACTGAAGCTTTCTTT.

As for this clone: Different DNA sequences within this sample yield the same CDR3. The rearrangement links TRBV18 to TRBJ1-1, with D uncertain. The CDR3 has 14 residues. Trimming removed 4 bases at V and 1 base at J, with 10 bases between. Germline CDR1 is KGHSH and CDR2 is LQKENI. The CDR3 nucleotides are TGTGCCAGCTCACTGGGTCAGGAGAACACTGAAGCTTTCTTT. It is translated as CASSLGQENTEAFF.

The chain joins TRBV19 to TRBJ1-2; 7 nucleotides agree with TRBD1. The germline gives CDR1 LNHDA, CDR2 SQIVND (reference sequence). There are 14 residues in the CDR3. V gave up 6 bases and J gave up 4 bases; unmatched junction bases: 8. This chain's CDR3 is CASSRGSGGYGYTF. The CDR3 bases are TGTGCCAGTAGCCGAGGGTCAGGGGGCTATGGCTACACCTTC. Together with reference TRBV19 and TRBJ1-2, the CDR3 gives the full variable domain: DGGITQSPKYLFRKEGQNVTLSCEQNLNHDAMYWYRQDPGQGLRLIYYSQIVNDFQKGDIAEGYSVSREKKESFPLTVTSAQKNPTAFYLCASSRGSGGYGYTFGSGTRLTVV.

The chain links TRBV25-1 to TRBJ1-1, with TRBD1 as a possible D gene (5 bases). The germline V gene has CDR1 MGHDK and CDR2 SYGVNS. V lost 4 bases to trimming and J lost 11 bases, with 11 bases between them. The CDR3 is made up of 11 amino acids. The CDR3 DNA is TGTGCCAGCAGTGGGGCCGGGGGGGCTTTCTTT. Translating it yields CASSGAGGAFF.

This chain uses TRBV30 with TRBJ2-7, with 9 bases lining up with TRBD1. Germline lookup yields CDR1 GTSNPN and CDR2 SVGIG (reference sequence). The CDR3 has 14 amino acids. Trimming took 8 bases from V and 6 from J; bases not matched to a gene: 14. The DNA of the CDR3 is TGTGCCCTTAAGGGACAGGGAGGGGAGGGCGAGCAGTACTTC. Its protein product is CALKGQGGEGEQYF.